By share, the clone carrying this TCR beta chain counts as medium-sized (0.01 to 0.1%). The germline V and J ends were trimmed by 8 bases and 6 bases, with 11 bases remaining between them. The CDR3 is made up of 13 amino acids. TCRdb re-called the PCR reads with MiXCR. The sample records 13,000 or so clones, around 25% being singletons. Thyroid surgery took place with no prior treatment in any patient. The source of the sample is a study of metastatic and nonmetastatic thyroid tumors. In the study overall: Blood and tumor or nodule tissue repertoires from malignant and benign thyroid patients were compared.

This clonotype was obtained from a female donor with papillary thyroid cancer or a benign thyroid nodule (not recorded which). Some clones in this sample may be carry-over from other donors' samples. Sequencing was done on a sample of adjacent normal tissue. The gene calls are TRBV12-3 or TRBV12-4 and TRBJ1-6; a possible D gene is TRBD1 (5 bases). The CDR3, as DNA: TGTGCCAGCTCCAGGGCGTCTAATTCACCCCTCCACTTT. This translates into CASSRASNSPLHF.